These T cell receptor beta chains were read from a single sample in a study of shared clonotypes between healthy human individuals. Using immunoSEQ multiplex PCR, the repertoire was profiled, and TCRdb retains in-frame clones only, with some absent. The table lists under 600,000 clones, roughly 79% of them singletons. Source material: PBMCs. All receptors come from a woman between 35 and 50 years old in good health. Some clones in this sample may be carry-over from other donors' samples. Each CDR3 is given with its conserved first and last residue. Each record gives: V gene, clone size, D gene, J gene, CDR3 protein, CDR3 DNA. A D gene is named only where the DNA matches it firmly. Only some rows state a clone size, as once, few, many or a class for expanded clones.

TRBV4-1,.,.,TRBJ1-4,CAGSQLATNEKLFF,TGCGCCGGCAGCCAACTTGCAACTAATGAAAAACTGTTTTTT
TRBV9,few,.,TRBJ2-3,CASSVGWVATDTQYF,TGTGCCAGCAGCGTAGGATGGGTAGCCACAGATACGCAGTATTTT
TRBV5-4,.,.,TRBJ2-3,CASSLPFGNADTQYF,TGTGCCAGCAGCTTGCCTTTCGGGAATGCAGATACGCAGTATTTT
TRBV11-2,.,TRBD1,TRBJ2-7,CASSLVAGQGVFKSYEQYF,TGTGCCAGCAGCTTAGTCGCGGGACAGGGTGTTTTTAAATCCTACGAGCAGTACTTC
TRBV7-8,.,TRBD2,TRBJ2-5,CASSLPGLAASQETQYF,TGTGCCAGCAGCCTACCTGGACTAGCGGCCAGCCAAGAGACCCAGTACTTC
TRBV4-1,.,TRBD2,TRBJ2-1,CASSQYAPGLAGVNEQFF,TGCGCCAGCAGCCAATATGCCCCGGGACTAGCGGGAGTCAATGAGCAGTTCTTC
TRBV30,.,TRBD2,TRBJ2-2,CAWSVLGTSGRAFPGELFF,TGTGCCTGGAGTGTACTTGGGACTAGCGGGAGGGCCTTTCCGGGGGAGCTGTTTTTT
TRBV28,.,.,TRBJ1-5,CASGTYSNQPQHF,TGTGCCAGCGGGACTTATAGCAATCAGCCCCAGCATTTT
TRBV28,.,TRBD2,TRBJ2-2,CASRSGTSGNTGELFF,TGTGCCAGCAGGTCCGGGACTAGCGGAAACACCGGGGAGCTGTTTTTT
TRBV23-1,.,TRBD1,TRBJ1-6,CASSHHDRAYRYNSPLHF,TGCGCCAGCAGTCACCACGACAGGGCCTATCGTTATAATTCACCCCTCCACTTT
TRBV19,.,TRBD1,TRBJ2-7,CASSPLDRDEQYF,TGTGCCAGTAGTCCCCTCGACAGGGACGAGCAGTACTTC
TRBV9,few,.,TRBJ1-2,CASSSHSGYTF,TGTGCCAGCAGCTCCCACAGTGGCTACACCTTC
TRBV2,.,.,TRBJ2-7,CASSERGPRLPYEQYF,TGTGCCAGCAGTGAGCGCGGGCCTCGTCTTCCCTACGAGCAGTACTTC
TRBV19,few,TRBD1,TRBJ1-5,CASSIRGPQPQHF,TGTGCCAGTAGCATCAGGGGGCCTCAGCCCCAGCATTTT
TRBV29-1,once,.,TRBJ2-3,CSVGVARDTQYF,TGCAGCGTTGGGGTGGCCCGAGATACGCAGTATTTT
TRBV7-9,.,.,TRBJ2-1,CASSFGGPGNEQFF,TGTGCCAGCAGCTTCGGGGGCCCCGGGAATGAGCAGTTCTTC
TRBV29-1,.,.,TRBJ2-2,CSVEVGTEPGELFF,TGCAGCGTTGAGGTGGGGACTGAGCCCGGGGAGCTGTTTTTT
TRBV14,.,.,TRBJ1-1,CASSQDWMAASGNTEAFF,TGTGCCAGCAGCCAAGATTGGATGGCGGCCAGTGGGAACACTGAAGCTTTCTTT
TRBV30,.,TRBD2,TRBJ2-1,CAWSGAGGNYNEQFF,TGTGCCTGGAGTGGAGCGGGGGGGAACTACAATGAGCAGTTCTTC
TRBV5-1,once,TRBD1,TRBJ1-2,CASSGKDRGSYGYTF,TGCGCCAGCAGCGGAAAGGACAGGGGGTCCTATGGCTACACCTTC
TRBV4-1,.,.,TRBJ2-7,CASSHPGRRKNSYEQYF,TGCGCCAGCAGCCACCCGGGCCGCCGAAAAAACTCCTACGAGCAGTACTTC
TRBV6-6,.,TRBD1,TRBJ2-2,CASRSQGAGTGELFF,TGTGCCAGCAGATCACAGGGGGCTGGAACCGGGGAGCTGTTTTTT
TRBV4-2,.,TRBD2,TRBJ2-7,CASSPSGRPTYEQYF,TGTGCCAGCAGCCCTAGCGGGAGACCGACCTACGAGCAGTACTTC
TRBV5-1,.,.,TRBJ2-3,CASSFSGNTDTQYF,TGCGCCAGCAGCTTTTCTGGGAACACAGATACGCAGTATTTT
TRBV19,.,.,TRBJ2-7,CASSWQIDSYEQYF,TGTGCCAGTAGCTGGCAGATCGACTCCTACGAGCAGTACTTC